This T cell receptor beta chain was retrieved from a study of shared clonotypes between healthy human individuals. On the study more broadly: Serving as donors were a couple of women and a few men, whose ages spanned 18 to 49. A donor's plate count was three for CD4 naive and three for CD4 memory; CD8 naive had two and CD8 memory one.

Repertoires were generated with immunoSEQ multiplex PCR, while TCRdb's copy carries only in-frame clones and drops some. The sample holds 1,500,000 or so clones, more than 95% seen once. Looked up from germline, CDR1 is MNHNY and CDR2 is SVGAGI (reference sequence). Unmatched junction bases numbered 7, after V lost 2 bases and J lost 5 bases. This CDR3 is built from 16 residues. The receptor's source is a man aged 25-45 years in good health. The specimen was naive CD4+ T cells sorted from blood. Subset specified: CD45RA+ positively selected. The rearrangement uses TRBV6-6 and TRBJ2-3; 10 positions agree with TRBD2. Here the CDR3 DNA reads TGTGCCAGCAGTTACCCGTCGACTAGCGGGCGAGATACGCAGTATTTT. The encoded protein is CASSYPSTSGRDTQYF.